The 30 T cell receptor beta chains given below trace back to one sample, sequenced in a study of blood T cells in healthy people across ages. Together with a sample-barcoded 5' primer, a J-beta primer mix was included in a second PCR lasting 7 to 11 cycles. TCRdb called the 5' RACE reads again in MiXCR, with one record for every CDR3 protein. The sample contains some 760,000 distinct CDR3 sequences, 25% of which appear only once. The sample also formed part of further work on T cells of mothers and their children.

The source material was blood. Every receptor here comes from a boy between 10 and 17 years old in good health.

Concerning this clonotype: Possible read error: a much larger clone is one base away. This chain connects TRBV20-1 to TRBJ2-7; D gene uncertain. V lost 3 bases to trimming and J lost 0 bases, with 6 bases between them. The CDR3 runs to 12 residues. Germline CDR1 DFQATT, CDR2 SNEGSKA (reference sequence). The CDR3 region has the DNA TGCAGTGCTAGCGTGAGCTCCTACGAGCAGTACTTC. It translates to CSASVSSYEQYF.

The sample holds a few counts of this clonotype. The CDR3 reads CASRRLETQYF. The CDR3, as DNA: TGTGCCAGCAGGCGTCTAGAGACCCAGTACTTC. The gene calls are TRBV6-5 and TRBJ2-5; no clear D gene. Germline V CDR1 and CDR2: MNHEY, SVGAGI. Trimming left V 6 bases short and J 4 bases short, with 6 bases between. The CDR3 runs 11 residues.

This clonotype was found a few times. This chain joins TRBV7-2 and TRBJ2-6; D call uncertain. CDR1 and CDR2 (germline): SGHTA, FQGNSA. Trimming took 1 base from V and 4 from J, leaving 11 bases between them. This CDR3 has 16 amino acids. CDR3 sequence: CASSLDSRAGANVLTF. The CDR3 DNA is TGTGCCAGCAGCTTAGATAGCAGAGCAGGGGCCAACGTCCTGACTTTC.

The chain is built from TRBV20-1 and TRBJ2-3; D gene uncertain. The CDR3 consists of 14 residues. V shed 0 bases and J shed 4 bases, with 11 bases lying between them. The germline V gene encodes CDR1 DFQATT and CDR2 SNEGSKA (reference sequence). Here the CDR3 reads CSARDSAWADTQYF. The CDR3 DNA follows: TGCAGTGCTAGAGATTCAGCGTGGGCAGATACGCAGTATTTT.

The V gene is TRBV6-1, the J gene TRBJ2-7; possible D gene TRBD1, 5 bases. This CDR3 comprises 14 residues. Germline V gene sequence: CDR1 MNHNS, CDR2 SASEGT. Trimming pared 1 base from V and 3 bases from J, leaving 10 bases between. This chain's CDR3 is CASSEGWQGYEQYF. CDR3 bases: TGTGCCAGCAGTGAAGGTTGGCAGGGCTACGAGCAGTACTTC.

This clonotype was counted a few times. The chain has TRBV7-2 and TRBJ2-7, with D perhaps matching TRBD2 (7 bases). Trimming pared 1 base from V and 4 bases from J, leaving 23 bases between. CDR1 and CDR2 from the germline V gene are SGHTA and FQGNSA. The CDR3 is 18 residues long. The CDR3 DNA reads as TGTGCCAGCAGCTTAGTGGGTTCCGGGGGCGGGAGTACGTACGAGCAGTACTTC. Encoded protein: CASSLVGSGGGSTYEQYF.

The chain recombines TRBV29-1 with TRBJ1-2, with D tentatively TRBD1 (6 bases). Trimming shortened V by 0 bases and J by 4 bases, and 9 bases separated the two germline ends. Germline loops: CDR1 SQVTM, CDR2 ANQGSEA. The CDR3 consists of 13 residues. CDR3 in DNA: TGCAGCGTTGAAGAGGCAGGGGCCTATGGCTACACCTTC. Translated, it gives CSVEEAGAYGYTF.

The chain joins TRBV27 to TRBJ2-7; 10 bases fit TRBD2. The trim removed 5 bases at V and 3 bases at J, leaving 7 bases unmatched. Germline CDR1 and CDR2: MNHEY and SMNVEV (reference sequence). The CDR3 is made up of 15 amino acids. CDR3 DNA: TGTGCCAGCAGTGAATCAGCGGGAGGGTTCTACGAGCAGTACTTC. Protein product: CASSESAGGFYEQYF.

This clonotype appeared a few times. This chain joins TRBV6-5 and TRBJ2-7, with 7 bases fitting TRBD2. CDR3 size: 15 residues. Germline trimming cut 5 bases from V and 3 bases from J; bases unmatched to any gene: 10. CDR1 and CDR2 from the germline V gene are MNHEY and SVGAGI. The CDR3 DNA is TGTGCCAGCAGTGAGGGCCAGCGGGGAAACTACGAGCAGTACTTC. It specifies CASSEGQRGNYEQYF.

The chain combines TRBV25-1 with TRBJ2-4; D is unresolved. Germline V lookup: CDR1 MGHDK, CDR2 SYGVNS. V lost 7 bases to trimming and J lost 7 bases, with 14 bases between them. The CDR3 sequence is 13 residues long. CDR3 in DNA: TGTGCCAGCACCCCCATCGGCAGGAACATTCAGTACTTC. Its translation is CASTPIGRNIQYF.

This clonotype was detected only a few times. The chain has TRBV29-1 and TRBJ2-5; D uncertain. CDR1 SQVTM and CDR2 ANQGSEA come from the germline V gene. The V gene lost 6 bases and the J gene lost 0 bases, with 20 bases spanning the gap. The CDR3 is 16 residues long. The DNA for the CDR3 is TGCAGCGTCCGCGGAAAACCCAACGATTACCAAGAGACCCAGTACTTC. It codes for CSVRGKPNDYQETQYF.

The genes are TRBV6-2 or TRBV6-3 and TRBJ2-6, with a tentative D call TRBD1 (5 bases). The CDR3 is made up of 15 amino acids. Germline CDR1 and CDR2: MNHEY and SVGEGT. Trimming removed 10 bases at V and 0 bases at J, with 13 bases between. The CDR3 loop is CAIKTASSGANVLTF. The CDR3 DNA is TGTGCCATTAAGACAGCAAGCTCTGGGGCCAACGTCCTGACTTTC.

The chain has TRBV15 and TRBJ1-5; possibly TRBD1 for D (5 bases). CDR1 is LNHNV and CDR2 is YYDKDF in the germline V gene (reference sequence). Trimming took off 5 bases at V and 2 bases at J, with 13 bases between the two ends. This CDR3 contains 15 residues. The CDR3 region has the DNA TGTGCCACCAGCCTTGGAAGGGGTGGCAATCAGCCCCAGCATTTT. Translated, it gives CATSLGRGGNQPQHF. The full variable domain, rest sourced from reference TRBV15 and TRBJ1-5, is DAMVIQNPRYQVTQFGKPVTLSCSQTLNHNVMYWYQQKSSQAPKLLFHYYDKDFNNEADTPDNFQSRRPNTSFCFLDIRSPGLGDTAMYLCATSLGRGGNQPQHFGDGTRLSIL.

This chain joins TRBV6-2 or TRBV6-3 and TRBJ2-7, with 9 bases fitting TRBD2. CDR3 length: 16 residues. V trimming: 5 bases; J trimming: 3 bases; junction bases outside the gene matches: 11. The V gene's germline CDR1 is MNHEY and CDR2 SVGEGT. In nucleotides, the CDR3 is TGTGCCAGCAGTACTACACTAGCGGGCCCTTACTACGAGCAGTACTTC. Protein sequence: CASSTTLAGPYYEQYF.

The V and J genes are TRBV4-1 and TRBJ1-1, with TRBD1 matching over 9 bases. V was clipped by 2 bases and J by 0 bases; unmatched bases: 1. Germline V gives CDR1 MGHRA, CDR2 YSYEKL. This CDR3 comprises 15 residues. The CDR3 DNA follows: TGCGCCAGCAGCCAATGGACAGGGGTGAACACTGAAGCTTTCTTT. This codes for CASSQWTGVNTEAFF.

This clonotype has more than one count but fewer than ten. The rearrangement joins TRBV20-1 to TRBJ1-1; D may be TRBD1 (6 bases). Germline-derived CDR1 and CDR2 are DFQATT and SNEGSKA (reference sequence). CDR3 length: 13 amino acids. V lost 5 bases and J 4 bases, leaving 14 bases between the germline ends. CDR3 sequence (DNA): TGCAGTGCTTCTCGGACAGCCTCCACTGAAGCTTTCTTT. Translated, it gives CSASRTASTEAFF.

This clonotype was detected only a few times. The chain has TRBV2 and TRBJ2-4, with a tentative D call TRBD1 (6 bases). The V gene lost 7 bases and the J gene lost 9 bases, with 16 bases spanning the gap. The CDR3 runs to 13 residues. Germline loops: CDR1 SNHLY, CDR2 FYNNEI. Here the CDR3 reads CASTPQIQGIQYF. In DNA form, the CDR3 reads TGTGCCAGCACTCCGCAGATACAGGGCATTCAGTACTTC.

This clonotype was counted a few times. The chain uses TRBV15 and TRBJ1-1; no firm D call. With 5 bases removed from V and 6 bases from J, the gap between germline ends came to 13 bases. The CDR3 spans 13 residues. Germline lookup yields CDR1 LNHNV and CDR2 YYDKDF (reference sequence). The CDR3 DNA reads TGTGCCACCAGCTCTGATGGGGTGGCTGAAGCTTTCTTT. This encodes CATSSDGVAEAFF.

The chain uses TRBV27 and TRBJ2-5; the D is unclear. Germline loops: CDR1 MNHEY, CDR2 SMNVEV (reference sequence). V lost 0 bases and J lost 0, with 2 bases in between. This CDR3 is built from 13 residues. The CDR3 here is CASSLSDQETQYF. CDR3 in DNA: TGTGCCAGCAGTTTATCCGACCAAGAGACCCAGTACTTC.

CDR3 coding DNA: TGTGCCAGCTCGCCGGGACAGGGGGTCGGGAATGAGCAGTTCTTC. Translation: CASSPGQGVGNEQFF. J is TRBJ2-5 and V is TRBV18; 11 bases align to TRBD1. The DNA end is a closer match to TRBJ2-1, so the J assignment may be wrong. CDR3 size: 15 residues. Germline V gene lookup returns CDR1 KGHSH and CDR2 LQKENI.

This clonotype has just a few counts. This chain connects TRBV29-1 to TRBJ2-5, with 8 nucleotides matching TRBD1. CDR3 length equals 12 residues. V shed 5 bases, J shed 5 bases, and the junction held 4 bases outside the gene matches. CDR1 is SQVTM, CDR2 ANQGSEA, per germline. The CDR3 nucleotides are TGCAGCGTTCGACAGGGGTTGGAGACCCAGTACTTC. Translated: CSVRQGLETQYF.

This clonotype was seen a few times. The chain is built from TRBV6-1 and TRBJ2-5; 11 nucleotides agree with TRBD1. The V segment lost 6 bases and the J segment 6 bases; nucleotides outside the gene matches: 6. From germline, CDR1 is MNHNS and CDR2 SASEGT. The CDR3 extends over 14 amino acids. CDR3 nucleotide sequence: TGTGCCAGCAGGGGGACAGGGGGGGTAAAGACCCAGTACTTC. It encodes CASRGTGGVKTQYF.

The chain couples TRBV28 to TRBJ1-5, with a weak D call TRBD1 (5 bases). Germline values: CDR1 MDHEN, CDR2 SYDVKM. Deletions cut 0 bases from V and 3 bases from J, with 9 bases between. CDR3 length equals 15 residues. The CDR3 DNA reads TGTGCCAGCAGTTTATGGGGGGGGTCCAATCAGCCCCAGCATTTT. Translation: CASSLWGGSNQPQHF.

This clonotype was counted between two and nine times. The genes are TRBV24-1 and TRBJ2-3, with D unclear. In germline, CDR1 is KGHDR, CDR2 SFDVKD. The CDR3 totals 11 residues. The V end lost 9 bases, the J end lost 5 bases, and 8 bases lay between the germline ends. CDR3 amino acids: CATGAGDTQYF. The CDR3, as DNA: TGTGCCACCGGAGCTGGAGATACGCAGTATTTT.

This clonotype appeared once. The DNA for the CDR3 is TGCGCCAGCCACCGGGGCAGCCCCAGCACAGATACGCAGTATTTT. This translates into CASHRGSPSTDTQYF. The V gene is TRBV5-1, the J gene TRBJ2-3; D tentatively reads TRBD1 or TRBD2 (5 bases each). CDR1 is SGHRS and CDR2 is YFSETQ in the germline V gene. The V end was cut by 7 bases, the J end by 0 bases, with 15 bases between. The CDR3 extends over 15 amino acids.

A word on this clonotype: A much larger clonotype is one base distant, so this may be a read error. The genes are TRBV4-2 and TRBJ2-1, with D unclear. The germline V gene has CDR1 LGHNA and CDR2 YNFKEQ. There are 13 residues in the CDR3. The CDR3 sequence: CASSPGSYNEQLF. The CDR3 coding sequence is TGTGCCAGCAGCCCTGGATCTTACAATGAGCAGCTCTTC.

This clonotype was counted only a few times. The chain recombines TRBV28 with TRBJ2-7; the match to TRBD2 covers 10 bases. CDR3 length: 15 amino acids. V shed 8 bases, J shed 0 bases, and the junction held 7 bases outside the gene matches. CDR1 is MDHEN, CDR2 SYDVKM, per germline. The CDR3 spells CASGTSGTSSYEQYF. CDR3 coding DNA: TGTGCCAGCGGCACTAGCGGGACTAGCTCCTACGAGCAGTACTTC. Together with reference TRBV28 and TRBJ2-7, the CDR3 gives the full variable domain: DVKVTQSSRYLVKRTGEKVFLECVQDMDHENMFWYRQDPGLGLRLIYFSYDVKMKEKGDIPEGYSVSREKKERFSLILESASTNQTSMYLCASGTSGTSSYEQYFGPGTRLTVT.

The CDR3 DNA reads as TGTGCCAGCAGCCTGACTAGCGGGGAGGATGAGCAGTTCTTC. It yields the protein CASSLTSGEDEQFF. The chain couples TRBV7-6 to TRBJ2-5; the match to TRBD2 covers 11 bases. TRBJ2-1 explains the end of the DNA better; the J call may be wrong. The germline V gene encodes CDR1 SGHVS and CDR2 FNYEAQ. The length of the CDR3 is 14 residues.

This clonotype was counted between two and nine times. CDR3 region: CASSPQGWEETQYF. The CDR3 nucleotides are TGTGCCAGCAGTCCACAGGGGTGGGAAGAGACCCAGTACTTC. The rearrangement joins TRBV27 to TRBJ2-5, with 7 bases matching TRBD1. The germline gives CDR1 MNHEY, CDR2 SMNVEV (reference sequence). The CDR3 spans 14 residues. V lost 5 bases, J lost 3 bases, and 6 bases stayed unmatched.

This clonotype was detected a few times. The chain uses TRBV7-4 and TRBJ1-6, with a weak D call TRBD1 (5 bases). The V end was cut by 4 bases, the J end by 8 bases, with 15 bases between. Germline CDR1 SGHVT, CDR2 SQSDAQ. CDR3 length: 15 residues. In DNA, the CDR3 is TGTGCCAGCAGCTGGGACGCCCAAGGCGATTCACCCCTCCACTTT. Protein sequence: CASSWDAQGDSPLHF.